The 14 T cell receptor beta chains given below trace back to one sample, sequenced in a study of cytomegalovirus exposure and HLA in healthy donors. Profiling relied on immunoSEQ multiplex PCR, and the TCRdb table lists in-frame clones only, not all of them. The sample has about 360,000 clones, roughly 88% seen once; the top ten hold about 0.8%. The sequenced material came from PBMCs. Receptors originate from a woman aged 18-30 years in good health and CMV-seronegative.

The chain carries TRBV18 and TRBJ1-1, with D unresolved. The germline gives CDR1 KGHSH, CDR2 LQKENI. The V gene lost 3 bases and the J gene lost 0 bases, with 8 bases spanning the gap. The CDR3 totals 14 residues. The CDR3 coding sequence is TGTGCCAGCTCACCGACACAAATGAACACTGAAGCTTTCTTT. Its protein is CASSPTQMNTEAFF. Full variable domain (remainder filled in from reference TRBV18 and TRBJ1-1): NAGVMQNPRHLVRRRGQEARLRCSPMKGHSHVYWYRQLPEEGLKFMVYLQKENIIDESGMPKERFSAEFPKEGPSILRIQQVVRGDSAAYFCASSPTQMNTEAFFGQGTRLTVV.

The V call is TRBV28, the J call TRBJ2-7; TRBD2 is a possible D gene (5 bases). The germline gives CDR1 MDHEN, CDR2 SYDVKM. V lost 0 bases, J lost 0 bases, and 9 bases lay in between. This CDR3 spans 15 amino acids. The CDR3, as DNA: TGTGCCAGCAGTTTATGGAGGGAGAGCTCCTACGAGCAGTACTTC. Translation: CASSLWRESSYEQYF.

The chain couples TRBV14 to TRBJ2-1; 7 bases are shared with TRBD2. This CDR3 spans 15 amino acids. CDR1 is SGHDN, CDR2 FVKESK, per germline. J was trimmed by 8 bases and V by 7 bases; bases with no gene match: 14. For the CDR3, the DNA is TGTGCCAGCACCCGTGGACTAGTTGGGAGAGATGAGCAGTTCTTC. Its protein is CASTRGLVGRDEQFF. Complete variable domain (other parts from reference TRBV14 and TRBJ2-1): EAGVTQFPSHSVIEKGQTVTLRCDPISGHDNLYWYRRVMGKEIKFLLHFVKESKQDESGMPNNRFLAERTGGTYSTLKVQPAELEDSGVYFCASTRGLVGRDEQFFGPGTRLTVL.

J is TRBJ2-1 and V is TRBV7-9, with a weak D call TRBD2 (7 bases). Germline V gives CDR1 SEHNR, CDR2 FQNEAQ (reference sequence). The CDR3 is made up of 15 amino acids. With 5 bases removed from V and 6 bases from J, the gap between germline ends came to 17 bases. The CDR3 region is CASSEHRGGANEQFF. The CDR3 DNA reads TGTGCCAGCAGCGAACATCGTGGGGGGGCCAATGAGCAGTTCTTC.

The genes are TRBV28 and TRBJ1-1; TRBD1 might be the D (5 bases). Germline V lookup: CDR1 MDHEN, CDR2 SYDVKM. V lost 6 bases, J lost 3 bases, and 11 bases lay in between. The CDR3 covers 13 residues. Written as DNA, the CDR3 is TGTGCCAGCAGCCCTTTAGGGGACACTGAAGCTTTCTTT. Protein product: CASSPLGDTEAFF. The full variable domain, completed using reference TRBV28 and TRBJ1-1, is DVKVTQSSRYLVKRTGEKVFLECVQDMDHENMFWYRQDPGLGLRLIYFSYDVKMKEKGDIPEGYSVSREKKERFSLILESASTNQTSMYLCASSPLGDTEAFFGQGTRLTVV.

The rearrangement uses TRBV6-1 and TRBJ2-7, with D possibly TRBD1 on 6 matching bases. Germline CDR1 is MNHNS and CDR2 is SASEGT. Trimming pared 3 bases from V and 0 bases from J, leaving 12 bases between. CDR3 length: 15 amino acids. The CDR3 here is CASSDRGPSSYEQYF. CDR3 nucleotides: TGTGCCAGCAGTGACAGGGGCCCGAGCTCCTACGAGCAGTACTTC.

This clone was picked up one time. The rearrangement links TRBV11-2 to TRBJ1-6, with TRBD1 matching over 8 bases. CDR1 is SGHAT and CDR2 is FQNNGV in the germline V gene. This CDR3 spans 14 amino acids. J lost 6 bases, V lost 6 bases, and 4 bases had no gene match. The CDR3 spells CASRGDRSNSPLHF. In DNA form, the CDR3 reads TGTGCCAGCAGGGGGGACAGGAGTAATTCACCCCTCCACTTT. Full variable domain (rest looked up from reference TRBV11-2 and TRBJ1-6): EAGVAQSPRYKIIEKRQSVAFWCNPISGHATLYWYQQILGQGPKLLIQFQNNGVVDDSQLPKDRFSAERLKGVDSTLKIQPAKLEDSAVYLCASRGDRSNSPLHFGNGTRLTVT.

This chain links TRBV27 with TRBJ2-3; TRBD2 matches at 13 bases. Germline values: CDR1 MNHEY, CDR2 SMNVEV (reference sequence). With V trimmed by 2 bases and J by 4 bases, 9 bases remained unmatched. The CDR3 length is 18 residues. CDR3 region: CASSLALAGGLAADTQYF. CDR3 sequence (DNA): TGTGCCAGCAGTTTAGCACTAGCGGGAGGGCTGGCGGCAGATACGCAGTATTTT.

The chain is built from TRBV7-9 and TRBJ2-3; 14 bases line up with TRBD2. The CDR3 spans 19 residues. V was pared by 5 bases and J by 0 bases, with 10 bases of the junction left unmatched. The V gene's germline CDR1 is SEHNR and CDR2 FQNEAQ (reference sequence). The CDR3, as DNA: TGTGCCAGCAGCGGGCGGACTAGCGGGGGGACCTCTAGCACAGATACGCAGTATTTT. Translating it yields CASSGRTSGGTSSTDTQYF.

This chain joins TRBV5-6 and TRBJ2-5; tentative D call: TRBD2 (5 bases). Trimming removed 3 bases from V and 0 bases from J, with 9 bases in between. The CDR3 is 14 residues long. Germline-derived CDR1 and CDR2 are SGHDT and YYEEEE. In DNA, the CDR3 is TGTGCCAGCAGCTCGCCGGGAAACCAAGAGACCCAGTACTTC. The encoded protein is CASSSPGNQETQYF.

The DNA of the CDR3 is TGTGCCAGCAGCCCCGGGGGTTCGTATAATTCACCCCTCCACTTT. This gives the protein CASSPGGSYNSPLHF. This chain links TRBV28 with TRBJ1-6, with D tentatively TRBD1 (5 bases). Germline V gene lookup returns CDR1 MDHEN and CDR2 SYDVKM. The V end was cut by 6 bases, the J end by 4 bases, with 13 bases between. The CDR3 runs to 15 residues.

The CDR3 here is CSVEWAYEQYF. In DNA form, the CDR3 reads TGCAGCGTTGAATGGGCTTACGAGCAGTACTTC. The chain is built from TRBV29-1 and TRBJ2-7; no clear D gene. In germline, CDR1 is SQVTM, CDR2 ANQGSEA. V was cut by 2 bases and J by 4 bases, with 6 bases left in between. The CDR3 runs to 11 residues.

This clone occurred a few times. The rearrangement links TRBV27 to TRBJ2-7, with D maybe TRBD1 (6 bases). V was clipped by 5 bases and J by 2 bases, with 13 bases between them. Germline V CDR1 and CDR2: MNHEY, SMNVEV (reference sequence). This CDR3 has 14 amino acids. In nucleotides, the CDR3 is TGTGCCAGCAGTCGATCAGGGGTCCCCTACGAGCAGTACTTC. Encoded protein: CASSRSGVPYEQYF.

The chain combines TRBV5-4 with TRBJ2-7; no firm D call. The CDR3 has 13 amino acids. Deletions cut 0 bases from V and 6 bases from J, with 10 bases between. The V gene's germline CDR1 is SGHNT and CDR2 YYREEE (reference sequence). The CDR3: CASSLATASEQYF. In DNA form, the CDR3 reads TGTGCCAGCAGCTTGGCGACTGCTAGCGAGCAGTACTTC. The full variable domain, completed using reference TRBV5-4 and TRBJ2-7, is ETGVTQSPTHLIKTRGQQVTLRCSSQSGHNTVSWYQQALGQGPQFIFQYYREEENGRGNFPPRFSGLQFPNYSSELNVNALELDDSALYLCASSLATASEQYFGPGTRLTVT.